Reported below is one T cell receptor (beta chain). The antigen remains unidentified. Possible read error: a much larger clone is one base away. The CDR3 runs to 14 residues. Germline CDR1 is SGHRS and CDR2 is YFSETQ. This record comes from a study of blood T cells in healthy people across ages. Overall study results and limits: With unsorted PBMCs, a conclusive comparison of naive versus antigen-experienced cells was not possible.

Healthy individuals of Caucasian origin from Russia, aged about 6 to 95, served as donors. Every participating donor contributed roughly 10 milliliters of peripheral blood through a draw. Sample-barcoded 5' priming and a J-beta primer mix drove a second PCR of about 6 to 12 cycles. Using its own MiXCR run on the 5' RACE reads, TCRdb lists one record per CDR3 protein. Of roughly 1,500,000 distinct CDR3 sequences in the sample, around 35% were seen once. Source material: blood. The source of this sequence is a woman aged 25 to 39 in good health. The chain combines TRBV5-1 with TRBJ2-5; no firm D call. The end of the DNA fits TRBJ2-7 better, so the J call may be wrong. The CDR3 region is CTSSLGLPSHEQYF. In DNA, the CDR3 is TGCACCAGCAGCTTGGGCCTTCCTTCACACGAGCAGTACTTC.